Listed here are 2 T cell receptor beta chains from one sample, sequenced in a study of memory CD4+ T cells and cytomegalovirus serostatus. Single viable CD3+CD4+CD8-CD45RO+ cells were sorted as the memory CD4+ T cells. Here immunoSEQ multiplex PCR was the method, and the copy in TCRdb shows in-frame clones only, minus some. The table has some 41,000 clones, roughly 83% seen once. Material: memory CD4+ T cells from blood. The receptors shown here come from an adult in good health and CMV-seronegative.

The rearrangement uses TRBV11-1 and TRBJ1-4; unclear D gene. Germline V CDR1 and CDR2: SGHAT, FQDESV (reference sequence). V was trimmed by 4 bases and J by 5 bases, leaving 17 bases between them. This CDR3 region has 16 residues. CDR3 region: CASSYQRGADNEKLFF. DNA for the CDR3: TGTGCCAGCAGCTACCAGCGGGGAGCCGACAATGAAAAACTGTTTTTT.

The CDR3 DNA sequence: TGTGCCAGCAGCTTAGGTTTAACTGGGGGTAAGACAGGCTATGGCTACACCTTC. This sequence encodes CASSLGLTGGKTGYGYTF. This rearrangement joins TRBV7-9 to TRBJ1-2, with D possibly TRBD1 on 6 matching bases. Germline assignment: CDR1 SEHNR and CDR2 FQNEAQ (reference sequence). This CDR3 is 18 amino acids long. Deletions cut 1 base from V and 4 bases from J, with 22 bases between. The variable domain in full, with the rest retrieved from reference TRBV7-9 and TRBJ1-2, is DTGVSQNPRHKITKRGQNVTFRCDPISEHNRLYWYRQTLGQGPEFLTYFQNEAQLEKSRLLSDRFSAERPKGSFSTLEIQRTEQGDSAMYLCASSLGLTGGKTGYGYTFGSGTRLTVV.